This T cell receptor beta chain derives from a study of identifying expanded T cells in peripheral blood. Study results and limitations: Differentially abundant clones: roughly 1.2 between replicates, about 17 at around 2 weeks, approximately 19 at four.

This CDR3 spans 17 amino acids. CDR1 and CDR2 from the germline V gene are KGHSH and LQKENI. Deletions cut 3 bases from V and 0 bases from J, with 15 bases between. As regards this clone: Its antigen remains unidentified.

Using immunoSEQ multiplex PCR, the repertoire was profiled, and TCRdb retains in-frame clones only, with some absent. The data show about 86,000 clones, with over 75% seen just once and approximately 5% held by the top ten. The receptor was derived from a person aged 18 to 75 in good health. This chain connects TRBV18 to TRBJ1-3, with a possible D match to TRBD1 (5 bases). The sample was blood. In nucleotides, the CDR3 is TGTGCCAGCTCACCCCCAGTGGGGACGACCTCTGGAAACACCATATATTTT. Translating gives CASSPPVGTTSGNTIYF.